Presented here are 22 T cell receptor beta chains from one specimen sequenced in a study of blood T cell repertoires in COVID-19. Data came from immunoSEQ multiplex PCR; TCRdb stores just in-frame clones and leaves some out. The sample lists some 360,000 clones, more than 75% occurring once. The specimen sequenced was peripheral blood. The source is an older woman with COVID-19, enrolled during active disease.

The gene calls are TRBV7-9 and TRBJ2-6, with 9 bases lining up with TRBD2. Losses at the gene ends were 5 bases for V and 2 bases for J; bases not matched to a gene: 13. Germline loops: CDR1 SEHNR, CDR2 FQNEAQ (reference sequence). This CDR3 is built from 19 residues. The CDR3 region is CASSHLEGLALPGANVLTF. The CDR3, as DNA: TGTGCCAGCAGCCACCTGGAGGGACTAGCCCTTCCTGGGGCCAACGTCCTGACTTTC.

The V and J genes are TRBV3-1 (or the pseudogene TRBV3-2) and TRBJ2-3; tentative D call: TRBD2 (5 bases). The V end was cut by 4 bases, the J end by 2 bases, with 7 bases between. This CDR3 region has 13 residues. CDR1 and CDR2 from the germline V gene are LGHDT and YNNKEL (reference sequence). The CDR3 spells CASSPRATDTQYF. For the CDR3, the DNA is TGTGCCAGCAGCCCGAGGGCCACAGATACGCAGTATTTT.

The chain links TRBV6-5 to TRBJ1-2; possible D gene TRBD1, 6 bases. The CDR3 is 14 amino acids. Between the trimmed V and J ends, which lost 6 bases and 8 bases, there was a span of 19 bases. Germline-derived CDR1 and CDR2 are MNHEY and SVGAGI. CDR3 in DNA: TGTGCCAGCAGCGCTAACTCACAGGGTCGCGGCTACACCTTC. It translates to CASSANSQGRGYTF.

The CDR3 region has the DNA TGTGCCAGCAGCGCGGACAGGGGAGCTAATGAAAAACTGTTTTTT. Its protein is CASSADRGANEKLFF. The chain recombines TRBV11-2 with TRBJ1-4, with TRBD1 matching 9 bases. Germline CDR1 is SGHAT and CDR2 is FQNNGV. The CDR3 has 15 residues. V was pared by 5 bases and J by 3 bases, with 4 bases of the junction left unmatched.

This sequence joins TRBV7-6 and TRBJ1-1, with D perhaps matching TRBD1 (5 bases). CDR1 and CDR2 (germline): SGHVS, FNYEAQ. This CDR3 is built from 13 residues. The V end was cut by 5 bases, the J end by 5 bases, with 12 bases between. CDR3 in DNA: TGTGCCAGCAGCGGCAGGGAAGGGACTGAAGCTTTCTTT. It yields the protein CASSGREGTEAFF. The full variable domain, its missing parts supplied by reference TRBV7-6 and TRBJ1-1, is GAGVSQSPRYKVTKRGQDVALRCDPISGHVSLYWYRQALGQGPEFLTYFNYEAQQDKSGLPNDRFSAERPEGSISTLTIQRTEQRDSAMYRCASSGREGTEAFFGQGTRLTVV.

The chain combines TRBV5-1 with TRBJ1-2; TRBD1 agrees at 11 bases. This CDR3 region has 12 residues. Germline CDR1 SGHRS, CDR2 YFSETQ. The junction had 1 base not matched to a gene; V was cut back by 4 bases and J by 8 bases. For the CDR3, the DNA is TGCGCCAGCAGCGGGACAGGGGGAGGCTACACCTTC. This sequence encodes CASSGTGGGYTF.

J is TRBJ2-7 and V is TRBV19; 10 bases match TRBD2. V lost 1 base, J lost 4 bases, and 7 bases stayed unmatched. The CDR3 has 16 amino acids. Germline V gives CDR1 LNHDA, CDR2 SQIVND (reference sequence). CDR3 amino acids: CASSIALAGARYEQYF. The CDR3 nucleotides read TGTGCCAGTAGTATAGCCCTAGCGGGGGCCAGGTACGAGCAGTACTTC.

The chain employs TRBV11-2 and TRBJ2-1; 11 bases map to TRBD2. There are 20 residues in the CDR3. Germline V gene lookup returns CDR1 SGHAT and CDR2 FQNNGV. V shed 0 bases and J 0 bases; nucleotides not matched to a gene: 10. The CDR3 sequence: CASSLDFRLAGGYSYNEQFF. CDR3 DNA sequence: TGTGCCAGCAGCTTAGATTTCCGGCTAGCGGGGGGTTACTCCTACAATGAGCAGTTCTTC.

The chain recombines TRBV9 with TRBJ2-5; tentatively, D is TRBD2 (6 bases). The CDR3 is 15 residues long. Looked up from germline, CDR1 is SGDLS and CDR2 is YYNGEE. Trimming took off 3 bases at V and 5 bases at J, with 17 bases between the two ends. The CDR3 spells CASSAVAGLAETQYF. In DNA form, the CDR3 reads TGTGCCAGCAGCGCCGTCGCGGGGCTAGCTGAGACCCAGTACTTC.

This clone was found a few times. This chain connects TRBV23-1 to TRBJ1-1, with D unresolved. TRBV23-1 is labeled an ORF, and its function is uncertain. V was trimmed by 6 bases and J by 7 bases, leaving 12 bases between them. The CDR3 runs 12 residues. The CDR3 reads CASSPPRGEAFF. The CDR3 nucleotides are TGCGCCAGCAGCCCCCCTCGGGGTGAAGCTTTCTTT.

This rearrangement joins TRBV9 to TRBJ2-1; 8 bases agree with TRBD1. With V trimmed by 6 bases and J by 4 bases, 6 bases remained unmatched. The CDR3 runs to 14 residues. Per germline, CDR1 SGDLS and CDR2 YYNGEE. CDR3 in DNA: TGTGCCAGCAACCGACAGGGGTCTTACAATGAGCAGTTCTTC. Translation: CASNRQGSYNEQFF.

This clone has a handful of counts. V and J are TRBV30 and TRBJ1-2, with D uncertain. Deletions cut 4 bases from V and 1 base from J, with 19 bases between. Germline lookup yields CDR1 GTSNPN and CDR2 SVGIG (reference sequence). The CDR3 runs to 16 residues. DNA of the CDR3: TGTGCCTGGATAGAGGGCCCCCAATCACTTAACTATGGCTACACCTTC. It is translated as CAWIEGPQSLNYGYTF.

The rearrangement links TRBV5-4 to TRBJ2-7; 9 bases match TRBD1. In germline, CDR1 is SGHNT, CDR2 YYREEE (reference sequence). The J segment lost 6 bases and the V segment lost 4 bases, leaving 14 bases of the junction unmatched. The length of the CDR3 is 16 residues. CDR3 amino acids: CASSPKPGTGSLEQYF. CDR3 nucleotide sequence: TGTGCCAGCAGCCCCAAGCCCGGGACAGGGAGCCTCGAGCAGTACTTC.

The V and J genes are TRBV5-1 and TRBJ2-2, with D maybe TRBD1 (6 bases). Trimming cost V 2 bases and J 2 bases, with 13 bases left between them. Germline V CDR1 and CDR2: SGHRS, YFSETQ. CDR3 length equals 16 residues. The CDR3: CASSFLAGVNTGELFF. The CDR3 DNA sequence: TGCGCCAGCAGCTTTTTGGCAGGGGTTAACACCGGGGAGCTGTTTTTT.

This clone occurred once. V and J are TRBV29-1 and TRBJ2-2, with 11 bases that match TRBD1. The CDR3 loop spans 18 amino acids. From germline, CDR1 is SQVTM and CDR2 ANQGSEA. The J segment lost 1 base and the V segment lost 4 bases, leaving 11 bases of the junction unmatched. CDR3 in amino acids: CSVVLPRGTGGNTGELFF. DNA of the CDR3: TGCAGCGTTGTCCTCCCGAGGGGGACAGGGGGGAACACCGGGGAGCTGTTTTTT.

Comment on this clone: One end of the junction fails to match germline, which may point to a read error. The chain employs TRBV7-7 and TRBJ2-5, with D possibly being TRBD2 (5 bases). The germline gives CDR1 SSHAT, CDR2 FNYEAQ (reference sequence). This CDR3 has 16 amino acids. CDR3 in DNA: TGTGCTAGCAGCCGCCTAGCCGTCGGCAGTCAAGAGACCCAGTACTTC. It yields the protein CASSRLAVGSQETQYF.

This clone appeared once. This sequence joins TRBV5-4 and TRBJ2-7; the D is unclear. This CDR3 region has 15 residues. Trimming removed 4 bases from V and 0 bases from J, with 14 bases in between. Germline CDR1 and CDR2: SGHNT and YYREEE (reference sequence). The CDR3 DNA reads TGTGCCAGCAGCCCGGTAGGAGAATCCTCCTACGAGCAGTACTTC. It specifies CASSPVGESSYEQYF.

The chain has TRBV7-8 and TRBJ2-5, with 7 bases identical to TRBD1. Germline CDR1 and CDR2: SGHVS and FQNEAQ. The J segment lost 5 bases and the V segment lost 1 base, leaving 7 bases of the junction unmatched. There are 15 residues in the CDR3. This chain's CDR3 is CASSLGGGPGETQYF. For the CDR3, the DNA is TGTGCCAGCAGCTTAGGAGGGGGCCCGGGGGAGACCCAGTACTTC. Drawing the rest from reference TRBV7-8 and TRBJ2-5, the complete variable domain is GAGVSQSPRYKVAKRGQDVALRCDPISGHVSLFWYQQALGQGPEFLTYFQNEAQLDKSGLPSDRFFAERPEGSVSTLKIQRTQQEDSAVYLCASSLGGGPGETQYFGPGTRLLVL.

The rearrangement links TRBV3-1 (or the pseudogene TRBV3-2) to TRBJ2-2, with a possible D match to TRBD2 (5 bases). V was clipped by 3 bases and J by 0 bases, with 5 bases between them. Per germline, CDR1 LGHDT and CDR2 YNNKEL (reference sequence). The CDR3 spans 14 residues. The CDR3 spells CASSQRANTGELFF. The CDR3 nucleotides are TGTGCCAGCAGCCAGAGGGCGAACACCGGGGAGCTGTTTTTT.

The genes are TRBV19 and TRBJ2-2; 10 nucleotides align to TRBD1. CDR3 length: 16 residues. V dropped 4 bases and J dropped 8; count of bases not matched to a gene: 10. Germline V gives CDR1 LNHDA, CDR2 SQIVND (reference sequence). The CDR3 is CASSSAGQGIVGELFF. The CDR3 nucleotides are TGTGCCAGTAGTAGCGCGGGACAGGGGATTGTAGGGGAGCTGTTTTTT.

The rearrangement joins TRBV2 to TRBJ1-5; D perhaps matches TRBD1 (5 bases). Germline CDR1 is SNHLY and CDR2 is FYNNEI. V dropped 4 bases and J dropped 0 bases, with 7 bases sitting between them. CDR3 length: 14 residues. The CDR3 sequence is CASSGTNSNQPQHF. CDR3 DNA: TGTGCCAGCAGTGGGACAAATAGCAATCAGCCCCAGCATTTT.

The chain is built from TRBV5-1 and TRBJ2-2, with D possibly being TRBD1 (5 bases). The germline V and J ends were trimmed by 5 bases and 2 bases, with 16 bases remaining between them. Germline loops: CDR1 SGHRS, CDR2 YFSETQ. CDR3 length equals 16 residues. CDR3 bases: TGCGCCAGCAGGCGCTTGGACACATCTAACACCGGGGAGCTGTTTTTT. As protein: CASRRLDTSNTGELFF.